The subject of this entry is one T cell receptor beta chain. This clone's antigen is unknown. It has no much larger one-base neighbor in the sample; base qualities were not kept. According to the study, the label for this sample's time point signals: about 4 weeks on oral tofacitinib. The label giving this sample's treatment or condition can be read as: oral pan-JAK inhibitor, 5-10 mg twice daily. Lesional scalp punch biopsies and peripheral blood were obtained from alopecia areata patients. PBMCs were isolated by density centrifugation and stained for CD3, CD4 and CD8, and CD4+ and CD8+ T cells were sorted on a FACSAria. The data originate from a study of CD8+ T cells in alopecia areata (dated by TCRdb to 2016 to 2019). Background on the whole study: The treated patients took part in an open-label pilot trial in which moderate-to-severe alopecia areata was treated with oral tofacitinib at 5 to 10 mg twice daily. Scalp clonality was compared among normal scalp (n=4), patchy alopecia areata scalp (n=8), and alopecia totalis/universalis scalp (n=8). Tofacitinib was administered for 6 to 18 months, and 6 months of follow-up off drug were then conducted to assess delayed response and recurrence. High-throughput TCRbeta sequencing was used to examine T cell clonal expansion in alopecia areata in both the C3H/HeJ mouse model and human patients. RNA came from the PAXgene miRNA kit for fixed scalp, the miRNeasy kit for PBMCs, and the RNeasy kit for mouse skin. Patients on tofacitinib were biopsied at baseline and after 4 and 24 weeks of treatment, and several of the patients also had a later scalp biopsy. In treated patients, disease severity was measured using the SALT score, which gives the percentage of scalp surface area affected. On the human side, TCRbeta sequencing was run on scalp tissue and on sorted CD4+ and CD8+ peripheral blood T cells from healthy controls and from alopecia areata patients with either patchy or totalis/universalis disease. immunoSEQ multiplex PCR using 35 Vbeta forward primers and 13 Jbeta reverse primers was used to amplify TCRbeta CDR3 regions. The paper as a whole reports these results and caveats: During tofacitinib treatment, many expanded lesional clones remained in scalp and blood, and this persistence may partly explain relapse after treatment is stopped. With tofacitinib, both scalp clonality and the number of expanded CD8+ clones among the top 100 scalp clones went down significantly. Unlike mouse skin, where gammadelta T cells dominate, normal human skin contains resident alphabeta T cells that get sequenced too, which complicates analysis of the scalp TCR repertoire. Because the treated cohort was small and had only one nonresponder, larger studies are needed to examine links between baseline CD8+ expansion and response. Higher clonality and more expanded CD8+ clones were observed in lesional scalp than in normal scalp, particularly in alopecia totalis/universalis, a finding suggestive of antigenic drive. TCR sequences shared between patients were less clear than in mice, possibly partly because of HLA diversity in the patient population.

Libraries were prepared through the immunoSEQ multiplex PCR assay. RNA was extracted from all samples and reverse transcribed into cDNA as template for TCR sequencing. First-strand cDNA was synthesized with SuperScript III using a 2:1 mix of oligo-dT and random hexamers. Amplification bias was assessed with a synthetic immune receptor repertoire, and residual bias was removed computationally. The paper's processing steps were these. After raw reads were preprocessed to remove errors, the CDR3 was defined following IMGT conventions as running from the conserved cysteine to phenylalanine. Clonality was calculated as 1 minus Shannon entropy normalized by log2 of the number of productive unique TCRs. Whether each scalp clone was CD4 or CD8 was inferred by checking scalp TCRbeta sequences against the CD4 and CD8 repertoires from sorted blood. Imported from immuneACCESS, the table was reduced by TCRdb to in-frame sequences with V and J called. These copies leave out some clones; in studies compared against another copy, an unresolved V gene accounts for under half, and the cause of the remainder is not known. That table is the source of V, J and clone size, and D and trimming were worked out from the DNA. This sample has some 220,000 clones in its table, and roughly 56% of those were observed once. The ten top clones hold 1.5% to 2% of the sample.

The CDR3, from cysteine to phenylalanine, totals 16 residues. CDR3 DNA only is kept here, 48 bases in frame from base 1. Trimming leaves V shorter by 4 bases and J shorter by 1 base, with the junction holding 7 bases beyond the gene matches. CDR1 and CDR2 (LGHNA, YNFKEQ) derive from the germline V gene. The chain couples TRBV4-2 to TRBJ1-1; TRBD1 fits 9 bases in the junction. Material: CD4+ T cells sorted from blood, obtained at week 4, from a patient treated with tofacitinib. This TCR was recovered from a human donor with alopecia areata. The nucleotide sequence is TGTGCCAGCAGCCCCGGGACAGGGAGGGCGAACACTGAAGCTTTCTTT. Its coded protein is CASSPGTGRANTEAFF.